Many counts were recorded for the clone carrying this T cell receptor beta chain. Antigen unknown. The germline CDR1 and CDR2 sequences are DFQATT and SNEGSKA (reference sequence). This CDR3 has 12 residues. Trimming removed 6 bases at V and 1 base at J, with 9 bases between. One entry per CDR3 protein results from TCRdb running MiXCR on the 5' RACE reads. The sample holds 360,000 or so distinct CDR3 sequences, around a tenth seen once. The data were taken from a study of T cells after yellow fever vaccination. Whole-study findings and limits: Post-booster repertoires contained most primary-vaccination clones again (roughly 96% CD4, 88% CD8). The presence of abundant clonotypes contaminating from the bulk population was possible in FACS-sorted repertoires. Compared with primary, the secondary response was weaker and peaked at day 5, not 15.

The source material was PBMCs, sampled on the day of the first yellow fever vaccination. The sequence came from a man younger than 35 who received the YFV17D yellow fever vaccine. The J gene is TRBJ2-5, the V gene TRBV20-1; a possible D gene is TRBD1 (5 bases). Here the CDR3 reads CSASRAQETQYF. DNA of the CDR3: TGCAGTGCATCCAGGGCCCAAGAGACCCAGTACTTC.